The present T cell receptor (beta chain) was sequenced within a study of blood T cell repertoires in COVID-19. Study as a whole: Material from acute and convalescent COVID-19 was sourced from the United States, Italy and Spain. PBMCs, B-cell-depleted T cells, or T cells were the source of the cDNA or gDNA that made up the material.

Authors' processing steps: Estimation of nucleated cell counts was performed using reference gene primer amplification. TCRdb keeps only in-frame clones here, not all; method: immunoSEQ multiplex PCR. The DNA was the basis for D and trimming; V, J and clone size are from that table. The sample gives about 40,000 clones, roughly 87% of which show up once; around 21% is in the top ten. Trimming cost V 3 bases and J 0 bases; bases outside gene matches: 7. Germline CDR1 and CDR2: SGHRS and YFSETQ. This CDR3 comprises 17 residues. The sequenced material came from peripheral blood. The source of this sequence is a man between 60 and 75 years old with acute or convalescent COVID-19. The J gene is TRBJ2-3, the V gene TRBV5-1; 10 bases line up with TRBD2. CDR3 region: CASSSGLAEISTDTQYF. Here the CDR3 DNA reads TGCGCCAGCAGCTCCGGACTAGCGGAGATAAGCACAGATACGCAGTATTTT.